This TCR beta chain was captured by sequencing in a study of blood T cells in healthy people across ages. Study-wide findings and caveats: With unsorted PBMCs, a conclusive comparison of naive versus antigen-experienced cells was not possible.

A note on this clonotype: Its target is not known.

The CDR3 has 16 amino acids. V was pared by 1 base and J by 1 base, with 3 bases of the junction left unmatched. In germline, CDR1 is SGHVS, CDR2 FQNEAQ. A second about 7 to 12 cycle PCR used barcoded and J-beta primers. Each of the samples gave a minimum of 3 million paired-end reads that contained CDR3. TCRdb re-called the 5' RACE reads through MiXCR, storing one row per CDR3 protein. Of 750,000 to 850,000 distinct CDR3 sequences listed, roughly 25% are singletons. Separately, the same data were catalogued under a study of T cells of mothers and their children.

The sequenced sample was blood. The chain uses TRBV7-8 and TRBJ2-2, with 7 bases that match TRBD1. This receptor was obtained from a boy younger than 18 in good health. The CDR3 nucleotides read TGTGCCAGCAGCTTAGTATGGACAGGGAACACCGGGGAGCTGTTTTTT. This sequence encodes CASSLVWTGNTGELFF. The variable domain in full, completed from reference TRBV7-8 and TRBJ2-2, reads GAGVSQSPRYKVAKRGQDVALRCDPISGHVSLFWYQQALGQGPEFLTYFQNEAQLDKSGLPSDRFFAERPEGSVSTLKIQRTQQEDSAVYLCASSLVWTGNTGELFFGEGSRLTVL.